A selection of T cell receptor beta chains follows, all from one sample in a study of T-cell reconstitution after alpha-beta-depleted transplantation in children. TCRdb re-analysed the PCR reads in MiXCR, keeping a single row per CDR3 protein. The table records some 450,000 distinct CDR3 sequences, 43% of them present only once. The specimen was PBMCs, collected before TCRalphabeta/CD19-depleted stem cell transplant. Receptor source: a girl aged 2 to 9 with aplastic anemia, due to receive a stem cell transplant. The CDR3 runs from the conserved cysteine through the conserved F or W. The D gene is left open where the match is weak. Part of the rows lack a size; the others show once, few, many or a class for expanded clones.

v_call: TRBV12-3/TRBV12-4
j_call: TRBJ1-2
clone_size: many
d_call: .
cdr3_nt: TGTGCCAGCAGGGCCCGGGTCGAGACAGGCTACACCTTC
cdr3_aa: CASRARVETGYTF

v_call: TRBV11-1
j_call: TRBJ2-2
clone_size: many
d_call: TRBD2
cdr3_nt: TGTGCCAGCAGCTTAGGAGCGGGAGGAGATACCGGGGAGCTGTTTTTT
cdr3_aa: CASSLGAGGDTGELFF

v_call: TRBV20-1
j_call: TRBJ2-3
clone_size: few
d_call: .
cdr3_nt: TGCAGTGCTAGAGATCCCTGGGGGCAGTATTTT
cdr3_aa: CSARDPWGQYF

v_call: TRBV12-3/TRBV12-4
j_call: TRBJ2-3
clone_size: .
d_call: .
cdr3_nt: TGTGCCAGCAGTTTAGCGGGGTTCCCAGATACGCAGTATTTT
cdr3_aa: CASSLAGFPDTQYF

v_call: TRBV6-5
j_call: TRBJ2-7
clone_size: .
d_call: TRBD1
cdr3_nt: TGTGCCAGCAGTCCCCTGGGACAGGGGGCCGAGCAGTACTTC
cdr3_aa: CASSPLGQGAEQYF

v_call: TRBV5-1
j_call: TRBJ2-1
clone_size: many
d_call: .
cdr3_nt: TGCGCCAGCAGCTCGGCGGGGTTCTACAATGAGCAGTTCTTC
cdr3_aa: CASSSAGFYNEQFF

v_call: TRBV6-5
j_call: TRBJ2-3
clone_size: .
d_call: TRBD2
cdr3_nt: TGTGCCAGCAGTTTAGCGGGGGGGCAGGGAGATACGCAGTATTTT
cdr3_aa: CASSLAGGQGDTQYF

v_call: TRBV5-1
j_call: TRBJ2-1
clone_size: once
d_call: TRBD2
cdr3_nt: TGCGCCAGCAGCTATCGGACTAGCGGGGGGGCAGAGTCCTACAATGAGCAGTTCTTC
cdr3_aa: CASSYRTSGGAESYNEQFF

v_call: TRBV5-6
j_call: TRBJ2-1
clone_size: few
d_call: TRBD1
cdr3_nt: TGTGCCAGCAGCTTGGCGGCGGGACAGGTGCAGGCTGAGCAGTTCTTC
cdr3_aa: CASSLAAGQVQAEQFF

v_call: TRBV29-1
j_call: TRBJ2-5
clone_size: many
d_call: .
cdr3_nt: TGCAGCGTTGGTGGCAGAGGGCAAGAGACCCAGTACTTC
cdr3_aa: CSVGGRGQETQYF

v_call: TRBV5-1
j_call: TRBJ2-6
clone_size: .
d_call: .
cdr3_nt: TGCGCCAGCAGGACCGATTACTCTGGGGCCAACGTCCTGACTTTC
cdr3_aa: CASRTDYSGANVLTF

v_call: TRBV6-5
j_call: TRBJ2-6
clone_size: .
d_call: .
cdr3_nt: TGTGCCAGCAGTAACTCCGGGACTGGCCGCTCTGGGGCCAACGTCCTGACTTTC
cdr3_aa: CASSNSGTGRSGANVLTF

v_call: TRBV20-1
j_call: TRBJ1-4
clone_size: .
d_call: TRBD1
cdr3_nt: TGCAGTGCCGAATGGACAGGGGATGAAAAACTGTTTTTT
cdr3_aa: CSAEWTGDEKLFF

v_call: TRBV5-1
j_call: TRBJ2-5
clone_size: many
d_call: .
cdr3_nt: TGCGCCAGCAGCCAGGTCGGAGAGACCCAGTACTTC
cdr3_aa: CASSQVGETQYF

v_call: TRBV12-3/TRBV12-4
j_call: TRBJ1-1
clone_size: few
d_call: .
cdr3_nt: TGTGCCAGTTCCGTGGGGCTGGGGACTGAAGCTTTCTTT
cdr3_aa: CASSVGLGTEAFF

v_call: TRBV12-3/TRBV12-4
j_call: TRBJ2-7
clone_size: many
d_call: .
cdr3_nt: TGTGCCAGCAGTCTGGCAGCAACCTACGAGCAGTACTTC
cdr3_aa: CASSLAATYEQYF

v_call: TRBV7-2
j_call: TRBJ1-2
clone_size: .
d_call: TRBD1
cdr3_nt: TGTGCCAGCATACGGAACTCGGGACAGACCTATGGCTACACCTTC
cdr3_aa: CASIRNSGQTYGYTF

v_call: TRBV6-5
j_call: TRBJ2-6
clone_size: many
d_call: TRBD2
cdr3_nt: TGTGCCAGCAGTTACGGGACTAGGAGAACTGGGGCCAACGTCCTGACTTTC
cdr3_aa: CASSYGTRRTGANVLTF

v_call: TRBV11-3
j_call: TRBJ1-3
clone_size: .
d_call: .
cdr3_nt: TGTGCCAGCAGCTTAGGGCGGGGCATCTCTGGAAACACCATATATTTT
cdr3_aa: CASSLGRGISGNTIYF

v_call: TRBV20-1
j_call: TRBJ2-6
clone_size: many
d_call: TRBD1
cdr3_nt: TGCAGTGCTAGGGCCACAGGGGTGCCTGGGGCCAACGTCCTGACTTTC
cdr3_aa: CSARATGVPGANVLTF

v_call: TRBV6-1
j_call: TRBJ1-5
clone_size: .
d_call: TRBD1
cdr3_nt: TGTGCCAGCACCAGACAGGGGATGCAGCCCCAGCATTTT
cdr3_aa: CASTRQGMQPQHF

v_call: TRBV9
j_call: TRBJ2-3
clone_size: .
d_call: .
cdr3_nt: TGTGCCAGCAGCGTAGGAATAGATACGCAGTATTTT
cdr3_aa: CASSVGIDTQYF

v_call: TRBV7-8
j_call: TRBJ2-7
clone_size: once
d_call: TRBD2
cdr3_nt: TGTGCCAGCAGCTACAACGTCGGCGGGGGCTACGAGCAGTACTTC
cdr3_aa: CASSYNVGGGYEQYF

v_call: TRBV28
j_call: TRBJ2-3
clone_size: few
d_call: TRBD2
cdr3_nt: TGTGCCAGCAGCCGCTTGACTAGCGGTCTCCAGGGGACGCAGTATTTT
cdr3_aa: CASSRLTSGLQGTQYF

v_call: TRBV6-2/TRBV6-3
j_call: TRBJ2-7
clone_size: .
d_call: TRBD1
cdr3_nt: TGTGCCAGCACCGGGACAGGGGGATCCTACGAGCAGTACTTC
cdr3_aa: CASTGTGGSYEQYF

v_call: TRBV15
j_call: TRBJ2-2
clone_size: .
d_call: .
cdr3_nt: TGTGCCACCAGCAGAGATACTAGGGAAACCGGGGAGCTGTTTTTT
cdr3_aa: CATSRDTRETGELFF

v_call: TRBV6-2/TRBV6-3
j_call: TRBJ1-2
clone_size: few
d_call: .
cdr3_nt: TGTGCCAGCAGCCTAACCCCAACAGGAAACTATGGCTACACCTTC
cdr3_aa: CASSLTPTGNYGYTF

v_call: TRBV28
j_call: TRBJ2-1
clone_size: .
d_call: .
cdr3_nt: TGTGCCAGCATGAGTCTTCATGAGCAGTTCTTC
cdr3_aa: CASMSLHEQFF

v_call: TRBV4-2
j_call: TRBJ2-1
clone_size: .
d_call: TRBD2
cdr3_nt: TGTGCCAGCAGCCAAGAGTCTAGCGGGGTGGGGTCCTACAATGAGCAGTTCTTC
cdr3_aa: CASSQESSGVGSYNEQFF

v_call: TRBV4-1
j_call: TRBJ1-4
clone_size: .
d_call: TRBD1
cdr3_nt: TGCGCCAGCAGCCACCGGGACAGGGCGTCTAATGAAAAACTGTTTTTT
cdr3_aa: CASSHRDRASNEKLFF

v_call: TRBV6-2/TRBV6-3
j_call: TRBJ2-6
clone_size: .
d_call: .
cdr3_nt: TGTGCCAGCAGGAATAGGGGGGGTTCTGGGGCCAACGTCCTGACTTTC
cdr3_aa: CASRNRGGSGANVLTF

v_call: TRBV15
j_call: TRBJ2-5
clone_size: many
d_call: .
cdr3_nt: TGTGCCACCAGCAGAGATCGGAACACTATCCGGGGGGAGACCCAGTACTTC
cdr3_aa: CATSRDRNTIRGETQYF

v_call: TRBV28
j_call: TRBJ2-7
clone_size: .
d_call: .
cdr3_nt: TGTGCCAGCAGTCCCTCGAGACACCTTAGCTCCTACGAGCAGTACTTC
cdr3_aa: CASSPSRHLSSYEQYF

v_call: TRBV5-1
j_call: TRBJ2-2
clone_size: once
d_call: TRBD1
cdr3_nt: TGCGCCAGCAGGGATACGGGACAGGGGCTCACCGGGGAGCTGTTTTTT
cdr3_aa: CASRDTGQGLTGELFF

v_call: TRBV7-9
j_call: TRBJ2-7
clone_size: .
d_call: .
cdr3_nt: TGTGCCAGCAGCAACCGGGACGTGAGCTCCTACGAGCAGTACTTC
cdr3_aa: CASSNRDVSSYEQYF

v_call: TRBV7-2
j_call: TRBJ2-5
clone_size: .
d_call: TRBD2
cdr3_nt: TGTGCCAGCAGCGCGAACCCCGGGACTAGCGGGACCCAGTACTTC
cdr3_aa: CASSANPGTSGTQYF

v_call: TRBV7-3
j_call: TRBJ2-3
clone_size: .
d_call: TRBD2
cdr3_nt: TGTGCCAGCAGCCGGCGCGGGGGTCCCAAACACCACACAGATACGCAGTATTTT
cdr3_aa: CASSRRGGPKHHTDTQYF

v_call: TRBV15
j_call: TRBJ2-1
clone_size: .
d_call: .
cdr3_nt: TGTGCCACCAGGGAACAGGGACTTCGGGGGAATGAGCAGTTCTTC
cdr3_aa: CATREQGLRGNEQFF

v_call: TRBV11-2
j_call: TRBJ2-1
clone_size: .
d_call: .
cdr3_nt: TGTGCCAGCAGCGCGCGACAGATAAATGAGCAGTTCTTC
cdr3_aa: CASSARQINEQFF

v_call: TRBV7-9
j_call: TRBJ1-1
clone_size: many
d_call: .
cdr3_nt: TGTGCCAGCAGCGCTAGTAGAGGACTTCTACCGAGGACTGAAGCTTTCTTT
cdr3_aa: CASSASRGLLPRTEAFF

v_call: TRBV20-1
j_call: TRBJ2-7
clone_size: many
d_call: TRBD2
cdr3_nt: TGCAGTGCTAGAGGGGGGGGAAGCTCCTACGAGCAGTACTTC
cdr3_aa: CSARGGGSSYEQYF

v_call: TRBV6-5
j_call: TRBJ1-1
clone_size: .
d_call: TRBD1
cdr3_nt: TGTGCCAGCAGTTACGGGGACAGGGGGGACACTGAAGCTTTCTTT
cdr3_aa: CASSYGDRGDTEAFF

v_call: TRBV6-5
j_call: TRBJ2-5
clone_size: few
d_call: .
cdr3_nt: TGTGCCAGCAGTTACTACAGGATCCAAGAGACCCAGTACTTC
cdr3_aa: CASSYYRIQETQYF

v_call: TRBV12-3/TRBV12-4
j_call: TRBJ2-1
clone_size: .
d_call: TRBD2
cdr3_nt: TGTGCCAACAGTTTCCCTAGCGGGAGGGCCAATGAGCAGTTCTTC
cdr3_aa: CANSFPSGRANEQFF

v_call: TRBV27
j_call: TRBJ2-3
clone_size: many
d_call: .
cdr3_nt: TGTGCCAGCAGTACACTCCCCCCAGATACGCAGTATTTT
cdr3_aa: CASSTLPPDTQYF

v_call: TRBV4-1
j_call: TRBJ1-5
clone_size: once
d_call: .
cdr3_nt: TGCGCCAGCAGCCAAGATGGCGGGGCGGTTCAGCCCCAGCATTTT
cdr3_aa: CASSQDGGAVQPQHF

v_call: TRBV9
j_call: TRBJ2-1
clone_size: few
d_call: .
cdr3_nt: TGTGCCAGCAGCGTATCCGGTATTGGGCGGGACAATGAGCAGTTCTTC
cdr3_aa: CASSVSGIGRDNEQFF

v_call: TRBV20-1
j_call: TRBJ2-3
clone_size: .
d_call: .
cdr3_nt: TGCAGTGCGAAAGTCACAGATACGCAGTATTTT
cdr3_aa: CSAKVTDTQYF

v_call: TRBV7-8
j_call: TRBJ2-3
clone_size: .
d_call: TRBD1
cdr3_nt: TGTGCCAGCAGCGGCAGTGGACAGGGCCCCACAGATACGCAGTATTTT
cdr3_aa: CASSGSGQGPTDTQYF

v_call: TRBV29-1
j_call: TRBJ2-3
clone_size: .
d_call: TRBD2
cdr3_nt: TGCAGCGCGACTAGCGGGGCGAAGGATACGCAGTATTTT
cdr3_aa: CSATSGAKDTQYF